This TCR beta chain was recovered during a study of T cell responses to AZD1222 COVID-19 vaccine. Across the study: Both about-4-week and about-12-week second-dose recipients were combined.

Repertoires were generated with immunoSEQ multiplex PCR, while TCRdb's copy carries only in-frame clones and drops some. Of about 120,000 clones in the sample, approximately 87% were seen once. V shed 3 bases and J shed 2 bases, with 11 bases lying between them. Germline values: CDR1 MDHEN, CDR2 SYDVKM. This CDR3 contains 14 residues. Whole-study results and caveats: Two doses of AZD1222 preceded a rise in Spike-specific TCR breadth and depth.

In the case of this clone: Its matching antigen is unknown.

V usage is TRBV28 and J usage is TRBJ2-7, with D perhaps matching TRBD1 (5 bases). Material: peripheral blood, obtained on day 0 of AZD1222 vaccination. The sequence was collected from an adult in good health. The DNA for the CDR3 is TGTGCCAGCAGTTTGGGGCCGTCGCCCTACGAGCAGTACTTC. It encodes CASSLGPSPYEQYF. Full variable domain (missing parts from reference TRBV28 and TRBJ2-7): DVKVTQSSRYLVKRTGEKVFLECVQDMDHENMFWYRQDPGLGLRLIYFSYDVKMKEKGDIPEGYSVSREKKERFSLILESASTNQTSMYLCASSLGPSPYEQYFGPGTRLTVT.